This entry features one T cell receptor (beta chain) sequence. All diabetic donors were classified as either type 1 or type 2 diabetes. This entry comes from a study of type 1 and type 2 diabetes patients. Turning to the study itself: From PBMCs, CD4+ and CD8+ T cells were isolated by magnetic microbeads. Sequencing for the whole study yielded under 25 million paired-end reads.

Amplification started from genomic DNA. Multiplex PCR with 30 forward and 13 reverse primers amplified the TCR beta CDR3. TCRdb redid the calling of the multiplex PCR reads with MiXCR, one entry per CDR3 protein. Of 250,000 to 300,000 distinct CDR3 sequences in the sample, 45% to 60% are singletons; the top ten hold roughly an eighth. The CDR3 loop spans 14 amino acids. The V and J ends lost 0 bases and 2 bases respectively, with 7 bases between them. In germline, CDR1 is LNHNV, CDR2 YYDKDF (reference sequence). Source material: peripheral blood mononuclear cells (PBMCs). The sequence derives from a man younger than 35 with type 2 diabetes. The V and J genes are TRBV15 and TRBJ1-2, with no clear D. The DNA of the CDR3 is TGTGCCACCAGCAGAGATTCGCTGAACTATGGCTACACCTTC. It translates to CATSRDSLNYGYTF.